The 18 T cell receptor beta chains reported below all come from one sample, sequenced in a study of OX40 agonist ivuxolimab in advanced cancers. TCRdb's table, derived via immunoSEQ multiplex PCR, lists solely in-frame clones and lacks some. Of about 76,000 clones detected, around nine tenths appear once; the ten largest clones hold just over 2.5%. Here the sequenced sample was CD4+ or CD8+ T cells sorted from blood, taken in a trial of the OX40 agonist ivuxolimab. Receptors originate from an adult with an advanced solid tumor such as melanoma, head and neck, liver or kidney cancer.

The chain links TRBV6-5 to TRBJ1-6; TRBD1 matches 7 bases. This CDR3 has 16 amino acids. The junction had 7 bases not matched to a gene; V was cut back by 0 bases and J by 8 bases. Germline V gives CDR1 MNHEY, CDR2 SVGAGI. The DNA of the CDR3 is TGTGCCAGCAGTTACTCGAAGGCACAGGGGCATTCACCCCTCCACTTT. Translating gives CASSYSKAQGHSPLHF.

The chain couples TRBV10-3 to TRBJ1-1; D might be TRBD1 (6 bases). The germline V gene encodes CDR1 ENHRY and CDR2 SYGVKD. Trimming stripped 10 bases from V and 5 bases from J, with 23 bases between. The CDR3 extends over 15 amino acids. CDR3 in DNA: TGTGCCACGGAGCGGGGGGGCGAATTTGGGACTGAAGCTTTCTTT. This codes for CATERGGEFGTEAFF.

The chain combines TRBV5-1 with TRBJ1-2; weak D call: TRBD1 (5 bases). The CDR3 extends over 17 amino acids. CDR1 and CDR2 from the germline V gene are SGHRS and YFSETQ. V was trimmed by 7 bases and J by 6 bases, leaving 28 bases between them. The CDR3 DNA follows: TGCGCCAGCTTACCGAGTACAGGATTGGGGCTTACCGATGGCTACACCTTC. The encoded protein is CASLPSTGLGLTDGYTF.

A single count supports this clone. The genes are TRBV19 and TRBJ1-2, with 8 positions matching TRBD1. The germline V gene has CDR1 LNHDA and CDR2 SQIVND (reference sequence). V trimming: 6 bases; J trimming: 7 bases; junction bases outside the gene matches: 10. There are 14 residues in the CDR3. The CDR3 sequence: CASRRRQGSGGYTF. CDR3 nucleotides: TGTGCCAGTAGGAGACGACAGGGGTCAGGTGGCTACACCTTC.

The chain has TRBV29-1 and TRBJ2-3; D is undetermined. The CDR3 spans 12 residues. The V end was cut by 5 bases, the J end by 1 base, with 7 bases between. Germline CDR1 reads SQVTM; CDR2 reads ANQGSEA. The CDR3 nucleotides read TGCAGCGTTTCAGAGGGCACAGATACGCAGTATTTT. It specifies CSVSEGTDTQYF.

The V gene is TRBV6-5, the J gene TRBJ1-2; D is undetermined. CDR1 is MNHEY, CDR2 SVGAGI, per germline. The V end lost 7 bases, the J end lost 7 bases, and 22 bases lay between the germline ends. The CDR3 sequence is 15 residues long. For the CDR3, the DNA is TGTGCCAGCACCCTTGGACTTCCCCAGTCTTCTGGCTACACCTTC. This encodes CASTLGLPQSSGYTF.

The chain links TRBV5-6 to TRBJ1-5, with 7 positions matching TRBD1. J was trimmed by 6 bases and V by 4 bases; bases with no gene match: 10. The V gene's germline CDR1 is SGHDT and CDR2 YYEEEE. This CDR3 contains 15 residues. The CDR3 nucleotides read TGTGCCAGCAGCCAGGGGGGGCAGGGTACTCAGCCCCAGCATTTT. Amino acids: CASSQGGQGTQPQHF.

The chain couples TRBV5-4 to TRBJ1-1; a possible D gene is TRBD1 (5 bases). This CDR3 has 16 residues. CDR1 SGHNT and CDR2 YYREEE come from the germline V gene (reference sequence). V was pared by 3 bases and J by 8 bases, with 23 bases between. In nucleotides, the CDR3 is TGTGCCAGCAGCTCCACCGGCTTATACAGGCGGGGGGAAGCTTTCTTT. The encoded protein is CASSSTGLYRRGEAFF.

The chain recombines TRBV7-8 with TRBJ1-6; perhaps TRBD1 as D (6 bases). CDR3 length: 17 residues. Germline CDR1 is SGHVS and CDR2 is FQNEAQ. V dropped 4 bases and J dropped 3 bases, with 16 bases sitting between them. This CDR3 reads CASSSGRRGLYNSPLHF. CDR3 nucleotides: TGTGCCAGCAGCTCAGGACGCAGGGGCCTCTATAATTCACCCCTCCACTTT.

V is TRBV7-2 and J is TRBJ2-6; 8 positions agree with TRBD1. Germline V gene data show CDR1 as SGHTA and CDR2 as FQGNSA. The CDR3 totals 16 residues. J lost 0 bases, V lost 5 bases, and 3 bases had no gene match. This chain's CDR3 is CASSRQGTSGANVLTF. CDR3 bases: TGTGCCAGCAGCCGACAGGGGACCTCTGGGGCCAACGTCCTGACTTTC.

The genes are TRBV11-1 and TRBJ2-1, with D perhaps TRBD1 (5 bases). CDR3 size: 11 residues. V lost 3 bases, J lost 10 bases, and 7 bases lay in between. Germline V lookup: CDR1 SGHAT, CDR2 FQDESV (reference sequence). CDR3 sequence: CASSLSGEQFF. The CDR3 bases are TGTGCCAGCAGCTTGTCAGGGGAGCAGTTCTTC.

For this clone: The same CDR3 arises from other DNA sequences in this sample as well. V gene TRBV7-2 combines with J gene TRBJ2-1; D gene ambiguous. The CDR3 loop spans 15 amino acids. Germline CDR1 SGHTA, CDR2 FQGNSA. V was pared by 1 base and J by 2 bases, with 9 bases between. The CDR3 DNA reads TGTGCCAGCAGCTTAGGGCCAGCCACCTACAATGAGCAGTTCTTC. Translation gives CASSLGPATYNEQFF.

This sequence joins TRBV5-1 and TRBJ2-3; D ambiguous. Trimming took 4 bases from V and 4 from J, leaving 19 bases between them. Germline CDR1 is SGHRS and CDR2 is YFSETQ. This CDR3 is 16 amino acids long. The CDR3 loop is CASSRVSREGADTQYF. DNA for the CDR3: TGCGCCAGCAGCCGAGTCTCTCGAGAAGGCGCAGATACGCAGTATTTT.

CDR3 sequence (DNA): TGCGCCAGCAGCTTAGGGACTAGCGGGGCTCAAGAGACCCAGTACTTC. Its translation: CASSLGTSGAQETQYF. This sequence joins TRBV5-1 and TRBJ2-5; 13 bases map to TRBD2. CDR1 is SGHRS and CDR2 is YFSETQ in the germline V gene. The CDR3 extends over 16 amino acids. Trimming removed 2 bases from V and 2 bases from J; junction bases left unmatched: 3.

This sequence joins TRBV28 and TRBJ1-4; tentative D call: TRBD1 (5 bases). CDR1 is MDHEN and CDR2 is SYDVKM in the germline V gene. V was trimmed by 4 bases and J by 0 bases, leaving 12 bases between them. CDR3 length equals 16 residues. The CDR3 spells CASSYRGFATNEKLFF. The CDR3 nucleotides read TGTGCCAGCAGTTATCGGGGGTTTGCAACTAATGAAAAACTGTTTTTT. The full variable domain, with the rest looked up from reference TRBV28 and TRBJ1-4, is DVKVTQSSRYLVKRTGEKVFLECVQDMDHENMFWYRQDPGLGLRLIYFSYDVKMKEKGDIPEGYSVSREKKERFSLILESASTNQTSMYLCASSYRGFATNEKLFFGSGTQLSVL.

This sequence joins TRBV7-2 and TRBJ2-4, with D unclear. The CDR3 contains 16 residues. With 0 bases removed from V and 0 bases from J, the gap between germline ends came to 9 bases. Looked up from germline, CDR1 is SGHTA and CDR2 is FQGNSA. The CDR3 is CASSLASDLAKNIQYF. The CDR3 DNA reads TGTGCCAGCAGCTTAGCGTCAGATCTAGCCAAAAACATTCAGTACTTC.

The chain couples TRBV7-9 to TRBJ2-7; D remains unclear. Germline CDR1 is SEHNR and CDR2 is FQNEAQ (reference sequence). There are 12 residues in the CDR3. V was trimmed by 0 bases and J by 9 bases, leaving 9 bases between them. The CDR3 DNA is TGTGCCAGCAGCTTAGCTGGGCGGACGCAGTACGTC. It codes for CASSLAGRTQYV.

V and J are TRBV7-2 and TRBJ1-5, with D possibly being TRBD1 (6 bases). Trimming stripped 4 bases from V and 6 bases from J, with 16 bases between. This CDR3 is built from 15 residues. Germline loops: CDR1 SGHTA, CDR2 FQGNSA. The CDR3 sequence is CASSSRGGDGQPQHF. The DNA for the CDR3 is TGTGCCAGCAGCTCCCGAGGGGGAGACGGTCAGCCCCAGCATTTT.